This record concerns one T cell receptor beta chain sequence. Its antigen is undetermined. PCR was performed using 60 Vbeta and 13 Jbeta primers. TCRdb keeps only in-frame clones here, not all; method: immunoSEQ multiplex PCR. The data contain about 160,000 clones, more than 65% of them seen just once; the ten biggest clones take up around 1.3%. The sample belongs to a study of cytomegalovirus exposure and HLA in healthy donors. Study-level points and caveats: A highly shared variant cluster was judged a likely technical artifact. Segments of the TCR beta V type were, in most cases, productive about 90% or about 30% of the time in an earlier analysis. Associated with cytomegalovirus, according to the listing, were 170 or so TCR beta chains.

The sequence was collected from a woman aged 45-60 years in good health and CMV-seronegative. The specimen was PBMCs.

DNA for the CDR3: TGTGCCAGCAGTCACGGGTCTCGGGGCGAGCAGTACTTC. Residues: CASSHGSRGEQYF. This chain uses TRBV27 with TRBJ2-7, with D possibly matching TRBD2 (5 bases). The ends were cut back, 5 bases at V and 6 bases at J, with 14 bases in the middle. The V gene's germline CDR1 is MNHEY and CDR2 SMNVEV (reference sequence). The CDR3 consists of 13 residues.